This entry is about one T cell receptor beta chain. Which antigen it targets is not known. The CDR3 goes from the cysteine to the phenylalanine over 16 residues. No DNA has been recorded. Reading the germline V gene (reference sequence) gives CDR1 LNHNV and CDR2 YYDKDF. From each donor, an approximately 2.3 ml peripheral blood sample was collected into PAXgene tubes and kept at -80 degrees C. Without any T cell sorting, total RNA was extracted from whole blood using the PAXgene blood miRNA kit on an automated QIAcube. Deep TCRalpha and TCRbeta repertoire profiling with unique molecular barcoding was performed on peripheral blood of monozygotic twin pairs concordant or discordant for inflammatory bowel disease. Smoking habits were recorded for all twin pairs, and each individual was classified as a current, former or never smoker. The entry originates in a study of monozygotic twins with inflammatory bowel disease (dated by TCRdb to between 2018 and 2021). With regard to the full study: The full study comprised some 30 monozygotic twin pairs: nine German pairs (four IBD-concordant, five IBD-discordant) and 19 IBD-discordant Danish pairs. Each individual had, on average, about 151 000 unique TCRalpha sequences and 181 000 unique TCRbeta sequences available for analysis. Within discordant pairs, disease-associated traits were sought mainly by comparing IBD patients with their genetically identical healthy co-twins. Points the paper makes about the study in general: Measured by the inverse Simpson index, TCRbeta repertoire diversity was lower in IBD patients than in their healthy co-twins. The results gave no support for a single strong signal or clonotype linked to IBD. Fewer clonotypes were shared with other individuals by IBD patients than by healthy twins, most markedly in patients showing signs of disease activity. Concordant and discordant twins showed no difference in repertoire similarity, possibly because of limited statistical power. The analysis was unable to tell different T cell subtypes apart. Differing immunosuppressive treatments among patients may have added background noise and inter-individual variability to the repertoires.

Preparation of the library involved 5' RACE. For each TCR library, approximately 3.5 ug of total RNA was used. For each sample, cDNA synthesis with SMARTScribe reverse transcriptase was split into eight separate reactions. Unique molecular identifiers containing a 6-nucleotide sample barcode were introduced through template switching during cDNA synthesis. Two nested PCRs of about 16 and 10 cycles amplified the TCRalpha and TCRbeta cDNA, and bead purification followed each PCR. Before amplification, cDNA was treated with uracil DNA-glycosylase and purified using the QIAquick PCR purification kit. The second PCR added Illumina TruSeq-compatible adapters along with sample-specific barcodes. TapeStation and Qubit were used to check library quality and concentration, and roughly 5.5 ng of each library was pooled. The pooled libraries were sequenced with 2 x 100 bp reads and custom sequencing primers on an Illumina HiSeq2500 single-index Rapid Run. As for the authors' bioinformatics: PCR and sequencing errors were corrected by UMI-based consensus assembly using MiGEC version 1.2.6. MiXCR version 2.1.1 was used for V(D)J alignment, clonotype assembly and CDR3 extraction. To normalise gene usage, clonotype sharing and MAIT/NKT TCR abundance, the top 1000, 10 000 and 20 000 clonotypes in each sample were analysed. Diversity was computed as the inverse Simpson index with the vegan R package after downsampling to 27 000 UMIs. Statistical testing used paired Mann-Whitney U tests on the discordant twin pairs and applied Benjamini-Hochberg correction for multiple testing. TCRdb reprocessed the reads and lists each CDR3 protein sequence as a single entry, with no DNA. The V and J calls follow TCRdb's processing rather than the paper's. This sample's table lists fewer than 350,000 distinct CDR3 sequences. Approximately 2% of the sample is held by the ten biggest clonotypes.

The source material was blood. The sequence came from a human donor with ulcerative colitis or Crohn's disease, or a healthy co-twin of an affected twin (not recorded which). Recombination joined TRBV15 with TRBJ2-1. The CDR3 has the sequence CATSSIWSSSYNEQFF.